One and the same sample provided the 19 T cell receptor beta chains below, sequenced in a study of blood T cells in healthy people across ages (dated by TCRdb to 2013 to 2016). Library preparation was by 5' RACE. The sequencer listed for this sample is Illumina HiSeq 2500. The second PCR ran for about 6 to 11 cycles and used a J-beta primer mix along with a sample-barcoded 5' primer. The public reads were reanalyzed by TCRdb: fastp trimming at Q25, MiXCR alignment, in-frame beta chains only. For every CDR3 protein sequence, its rows merge into one entry that carries the most common genes and DNA. The sample includes roughly 550,000 distinct CDR3 sequences, with around 24% observed a single time. The ten largest make up just under 9% of the sample. This same sample was also part of a study on T cells of mothers and their children.

The sequenced sample was blood. These receptors came from a boy aged 5-17 years in good health.

The chain has TRBV27 and TRBJ2-2; D might be TRBD1 (5 bases). The ends were cut back, 4 bases at V and 7 bases at J, with 13 bases in the middle. The CDR3 length is 14 residues. Germline CDR1 is MNHEY and CDR2 is SMNVEV (reference sequence). The CDR3 region is CASSSQGRSGELFF. CDR3 DNA: TGTGCCAGCAGTTCTCAGGGAAGGAGCGGGGAGCTGTTTTTT.

This clonotype has more than one count but fewer than ten. This chain links TRBV7-6 with TRBJ2-7; no firm D call. CDR3 length equals 14 residues. The germline gives CDR1 SGHVS, CDR2 FNYEAQ. Trimming stripped 1 base from V and 7 bases from J, with 14 bases between. The chain's CDR3 is CASSLVAQEGEQYF. The CDR3 DNA follows: TGTGCCAGCAGCTTAGTCGCTCAGGAAGGAGAGCAGTACTTC.

This clonotype was seen only a few times. The chain carries TRBV6-2 or TRBV6-3 and TRBJ2-2; maybe TRBD2 (7 bases). The V gene lost 0 bases and the J gene lost 3 bases, with 8 bases spanning the gap. The CDR3 loop spans 15 amino acids. Per germline, CDR1 MNHEY and CDR2 SVGEGT. This chain's CDR3 is CASSYSGGHTGELFF. The CDR3 bases are TGTGCCAGCAGTTACTCGGGGGGGCACACCGGGGAGCTGTTTTTT.

The V and J genes are TRBV7-9 and TRBJ2-7; the D call may be TRBD1 or TRBD2 (7 bases each). Per the germline V gene, CDR1 is SEHNR and CDR2 is FQNEAQ (reference sequence). V was clipped by 10 bases and J by 2 bases, with 21 bases between them. This CDR3 is built from 15 residues. For the CDR3, the DNA is TGTGCCACCACTGCGACCAGGGGGACTACCTACGAGCAGTACTTC. The encoded protein is CATTATRGTTYEQYF.

This chain uses TRBV4-1 with TRBJ1-2; D possibly corresponds to TRBD1 (5 bases). CDR3 size: 16 residues. Germline values: CDR1 MGHRA, CDR2 YSYEKL. V was pared by 0 bases and J by 4 bases, with 15 bases between. The CDR3 DNA is TGCGCCAGCAGCCAAGATCGGCCGGGGGGAATCTATGGCTACACCTTC. As protein: CASSQDRPGGIYGYTF.

This clonotype has more than one count but fewer than ten. J is TRBJ2-5 and V is TRBV12-3 or TRBV12-4, with 10 bases fitting TRBD1. This CDR3 spans 15 amino acids. V lost 6 bases, J lost 5 bases, and 9 bases stayed unmatched. Written as DNA, the CDR3 is TGTGCCAGCAGCAACCAGACAGGGGGCGGTGAGACCCAGTACTTC. Encoded protein: CASSNQTGGGETQYF.

The chain recombines TRBV18 with TRBJ2-4; 7 nucleotides align to TRBD2. V lost 6 bases, J lost 8 bases, and 4 bases stayed unmatched. The CDR3 is 12 amino acids. The V gene's germline CDR1 is KGHSH and CDR2 LQKENI. CDR3 nucleotide sequence: TGTGCCAGCTCGCTCCGGGAGGACATTCAGTACTTC. This encodes CASSLREDIQYF.

In this sample, this clonotype turned up many times. The chain couples TRBV6-5 to TRBJ2-7; possible D gene TRBD1, 6 bases. V was clipped by 4 bases and J by 2 bases, with 15 bases between them. The CDR3 has 15 amino acids. The germline CDR1 and CDR2 sequences are MNHEY and SVGAGI. The CDR3 here is CASSFDPTGPYEQYF. The CDR3 nucleotides are TGTGCCAGCAGTTTCGATCCGACAGGACCCTACGAGCAGTACTTC.

This clonotype was observed a few times. The chain carries TRBV3-1 and TRBJ1-1, with D perhaps TRBD1 (5 bases). The CDR3 sequence is 16 residues long. Germline CDR1 LGHDT, CDR2 YNNKEL (reference sequence). Trimming took off 1 base at V and 4 bases at J, with 16 bases between the two ends. This CDR3 reads CASSQGIGGLITEAFF. The CDR3, as DNA: TGTGCCAGCAGCCAAGGGATTGGGGGTCTTATCACTGAAGCTTTCTTT.

This clonotype has only a few counts. The V and J genes are TRBV29-1 and TRBJ2-1, with unresolved D. V was clipped by 3 bases and J by 1 base, with 13 bases between them. The CDR3 covers 15 residues. CDR1 and CDR2 (germline): SQVTM, ANQGSEA. CDR3 DNA sequence: TGCAGCGTTGAGTGTCTGGAGTGTTCCTACAATGAGCAGTTCTTC. Encoded protein: CSVECLECSYNEQFF.

This clonotype was seen repeatedly, ten times or more. The chain is built from TRBV2 and TRBJ2-5; D possibly corresponds to TRBD1 (6 bases). V lost 6 bases and J lost 7, with 15 bases in between. The germline V gene encodes CDR1 SNHLY and CDR2 FYNNEI. CDR3 length: 13 residues. CDR3 sequence reads: CASRGTRQATQYF. CDR3 DNA: TGTGCCAGCAGAGGGACCCGACAGGCGACCCAGTACTTC. The variable domain in full, completed from reference TRBV2 and TRBJ2-5, reads EPEVTQTPSHQVTQMGQEVILRCVPISNHLYFYWYRQILGQKVEFLVSFYNNEISEKSEIFDDQFSVERPDGSNFTLKIRSTKLEDSAMYFCASRGTRQATQYFGPGTRLLVL.

A few counts support this clonotype. The chain employs TRBV7-8 and TRBJ2-2; tentative D call: TRBD2 (5 bases). CDR1 and CDR2 (germline): SGHVS, FQNEAQ. The CDR3 length is 14 residues. The germline V and J ends were trimmed by 3 bases and 5 bases, with 10 bases remaining between them. CDR3 amino acids: CASSFLERTGELFF. CDR3 in DNA: TGTGCCAGCAGCTTTTTAGAGCGGACCGGGGAGCTGTTTTTT.

This clonotype was counted a few times. DNA for the CDR3: TGCGCCAGCAGCTTACAGGGGGCGGTTAATCAGCCCCAGCATTTT. Translation gives CASSLQGAVNQPQHF. The chain combines TRBV5-1 with TRBJ1-5; 9 nucleotides match TRBD1. There are 15 residues in the CDR3. The germline CDR1 and CDR2 sequences are SGHRS and YFSETQ. Trimming removed 2 bases from V and 4 bases from J; junction bases left unmatched: 4.

This chain joins TRBV7-3 and TRBJ2-2, with TRBD2 matching 10 bases. V lost 2 bases and J lost 6; bases outside the gene matches: 9. The CDR3 sequence is 17 residues long. Germline CDR1 is SGHTA and CDR2 is FQGTGA. The DNA for the CDR3 is TGTGCCAGCAGCTTATACCTCAGCGGGGGGGTCCCCGGGGAGCTGTTTTTT. Encoded protein: CASSLYLSGGVPGELFF.

The chain uses TRBV7-3 and TRBJ2-5, with TRBD1 as a possible D gene (5 bases). Trimming left V 5 bases short and J 2 bases short, with 15 bases between. CDR1 is SGHTA, CDR2 FQGTGA, per germline. The CDR3 covers 15 residues. CDR3 protein: CASSPSPDSQETQYF. The CDR3 bases are TGTGCCAGCAGCCCCTCACCCGACAGTCAAGAGACCCAGTACTTC.

Many counts were recorded for this clonotype. The V gene is TRBV4-3, the J gene TRBJ2-1, with TRBD2 matching over 7 bases. The germline CDR1 and CDR2 sequences are LGHNA and YSLEER. V shed 1 base, J shed 4 bases, and the junction held 4 bases outside the gene matches. The CDR3 spans 15 residues. This chain's CDR3 is CASSQGGGAYNEQFF. DNA for the CDR3: TGCGCCAGCAGCCAAGGGGGAGGGGCGTACAATGAGCAGTTCTTC.

This clonotype showed up just a few times. The chain is built from TRBV5-5 and TRBJ1-3; the match to TRBD1 covers 7 bases. This CDR3 is 16 amino acids long. Germline CDR1 SGHKS, CDR2 YYEKEE (reference sequence). V lost 2 bases, J lost 0 bases, and 5 bases stayed unmatched. The CDR3 region is CASSFGTENSGNTIYF. CDR3 bases: TGTGCCAGCAGCTTCGGGACAGAGAACTCTGGAAACACCATATATTTT.

In its sample, this clonotype was seen a few times. This chain links TRBV6-5 with TRBJ2-4, with D maybe TRBD1 (5 bases). Trimming shortened V by 5 bases and J by 4 bases, and 18 bases separated the two germline ends. From germline, CDR1 is MNHEY and CDR2 SVGAGI. This CDR3 is 16 amino acids long. The DNA of the CDR3 is TGTGCCAGCAGTCACCCAGGGTTGTTGAGGAAAAACATTCAGTACTTC. The encoded protein is CASSHPGLLRKNIQYF.

The chain recombines TRBV20-1 with TRBJ2-3; D is uncertain. Germline V gives CDR1 DFQATT, CDR2 SNEGSKA (reference sequence). V shed 2 bases and J shed 3 bases, with 12 bases lying between them. The CDR3 contains 14 residues. CDR3 loop: CSARFGGGTDTQYF. CDR3 nucleotides: TGCAGTGCTAGATTCGGCGGTGGGACAGATACGCAGTATTTT.